A selection of T cell receptor beta chains follows, all from one sample in a study of blood T cells in healthy people across ages. TCRdb re-analysed the 5' RACE reads in MiXCR, keeping a single row per CDR3 protein. The sample consists of hundreds of thousands of distinct CDR3 sequences, more than 45% of them appearing once. The sequenced sample consisted of blood. These receptors originate from a woman at least 80 years old in good health. The CDR3 runs from the conserved cysteine through the conserved F or W. Fields, in order: clone size, V gene, D gene, J gene, CDR3 DNA, CDR3 protein. A D gene is named only where the DNA matches it firmly. Not every row has a clone size; where given, it reads once, few, many or a size class.

.	TRBV12-3/TRBV12-4	.	TRBJ2-2	TGTGCCAGCAGTTCTGGCGGGCTGTACACCGGGGAGCTGTTTTTT	CASSSGGLYTGELFF
.	TRBV10-3	TRBD1	TRBJ1-2	TGTGCCATCAGGCCGGGACAGACTAACTATGGCTACACCTTC	CAIRPGQTNYGYTF
.	TRBV6-2/TRBV6-3	.	TRBJ2-2	TGTGCCAACAGAGGGGGCACACGGGGGAATACCGGGGAGCTGTTTTTT	CANRGGTRGNTGELFF
once	TRBV6-5	.	TRBJ1-2	.	CASSTSGLSGYTF
many	TRBV6-2/TRBV6-3	.	TRBJ2-7	TGTGCCAGCAGTTCCCGGACTGACGAGCAGTACTTC	CASSSRTDEQYF
few	TRBV5-1	.	TRBJ2-2	TGCGCCAGCAGCGCGGGACACTCCGGGGGGGAGCTGTTTTTT	CASSAGHSGGELFF
once	TRBV11-2	.	TRBJ2-6	TGTGCCAGCAGCTCCCCAGTCCTCTCTGGGGCCAACGTCCTGACTTTC	CASSSPVLSGANVLTF
.	TRBV20-1	TRBD1	TRBJ2-4	TGCAGTGCCTGTCCAGTGGACAGGAGAACTGAGCAGTACTTC	CSACPVDRRTEQYF
.	TRBV2	.	TRBJ2-5	TGTGCCAGCGCTCAAACGTCAGAGACCCAGTACTTC	CASAQTSETQYF
once	TRBV27	TRBD2	TRBJ2-1	TGTGCCAGCAGTCCGGGACTAGCCCCTTTCGGGCAGTTCTTC	CASSPGLAPFGQFF
few	TRBV7-3	TRBD2	TRBJ2-3	TGTGCCAGCAGCTTAACCCGGAGCGGGGCAGATACGCAGTATTTT	CASSLTRSGADTQYF
.	TRBV6-1	.	TRBJ2-1	TGTGCCAGCAGTAGGCAGGGATCGGATGAGCAGTTCTTC	CASSRQGSDEQFF
.	TRBV28	.	TRBJ2-3	TGTGCCAGCAGACACCCGGCGGGTGAGGGCACAAATACGCAGTATTTT	CASRHPAGEGTNTQYF
.	TRBV2	TRBD2	TRBJ2-3	TGTGCCAGCAGTGAAGCGCGTGGGACTAGCGGCACAGATACGCAGTATTTT	CASSEARGTSGTDTQYF
once	TRBV20-1	.	TRBJ2-5	TGCAGTGCTAGAAATCCGGGCGGTAGGGAGACCCAGTACTTC	CSARNPGGRETQYF
few	TRBV7-6	TRBD1	TRBJ2-7	TGTGCCAGCAGCTTAGCGTTGGGACAGGGGTTAGTCTACGAGCAGTACTTC	CASSLALGQGLVYEQYF
.	TRBV29-1	TRBD2	TRBJ2-4	TGCAGCGTTGCGGCTAGCGGGAGGGACATTCAGTACTTC	CSVAASGRDIQYF
.	TRBV28	TRBD2	TRBJ2-3	TGTGCCAGCAGGGGGACTAGCGGGAGGGTTGGAGATACGCAGTATTTT	CASRGTSGRVGDTQYF